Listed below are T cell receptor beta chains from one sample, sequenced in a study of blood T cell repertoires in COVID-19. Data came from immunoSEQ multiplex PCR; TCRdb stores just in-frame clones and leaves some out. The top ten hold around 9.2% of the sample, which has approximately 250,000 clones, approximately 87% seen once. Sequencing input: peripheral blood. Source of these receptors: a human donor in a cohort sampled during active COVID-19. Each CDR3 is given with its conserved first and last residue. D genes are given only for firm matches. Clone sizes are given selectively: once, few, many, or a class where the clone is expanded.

CDR3 DNA: TGTGCCAGCAGCTTAGTCCAGCAAGAGACCCAGTACTTC; CDR3 protein: CASSLVQQETQYF; J gene: TRBJ2-5; clone size: NA; D gene: NA; V gene: TRBV11-1
CDR3 DNA: TGTGCCAGCAGCTTTCAGACAGGGCGGACCGGGGAGCTGTTTTTT; CDR3 protein: CASSFQTGRTGELFF; J gene: TRBJ2-2; clone size: few; D gene: TRBD1; V gene: TRBV5-4
CDR3 DNA: TGTGCCAGCCGTTTGGGGGCTCTATTGAACACTGAAGCTTTCTTT; CDR3 protein: CASRLGALLNTEAFF; J gene: TRBJ1-1; clone size: few; D gene: NA; V gene: TRBV2
CDR3 DNA: TGCAGCGTTAATCAGGGCCAGTCCTACGAGCAGTACTTC; CDR3 protein: CSVNQGQSYEQYF; J gene: TRBJ2-7; clone size: NA; D gene: NA; V gene: TRBV29-1
CDR3 DNA: TGTGCCAGTGGAACCAACAGGGCCGAGTTCTTC; CDR3 protein: CASGTNRAEFF; J gene: TRBJ2-1; clone size: once; D gene: NA; V gene: TRBV19
CDR3 DNA: TGTGCCAGCAGCTTGGGGGGGCGGAGCTCCTACGAGCAGTACTTC; CDR3 protein: CASSLGGRSSYEQYF; J gene: TRBJ2-7; clone size: NA; D gene: NA; V gene: TRBV5-4
CDR3 DNA: TGTGCCAGCTCACCACGGGCGGGGATAACAGATACGCAGTATTTT; CDR3 protein: CASSPRAGITDTQYF; J gene: TRBJ2-3; clone size: NA; D gene: NA; V gene: TRBV18
CDR3 DNA: TGTGCCAGCAGTGGGCAGGGCTATGGCTACACCTTC; CDR3 protein: CASSGQGYGYTF; J gene: TRBJ1-2; clone size: NA; D gene: NA; V gene: TRBV2
CDR3 DNA: TGTGCCAGCGGACTAGTAATCTCCACCGGGGAGCTGTTTTTT; CDR3 protein: CASGLVISTGELFF; J gene: TRBJ2-2; clone size: NA; D gene: TRBD2; V gene: TRBV7-9
CDR3 DNA: TGTGCCAGCAGCTCCCCGGGGACAGGCCTTTACTACGAGCAGTACTTC; CDR3 protein: CASSSPGTGLYYEQYF; J gene: TRBJ2-7; clone size: NA; D gene: TRBD1; V gene: TRBV6-2/TRBV6-3
CDR3 DNA: TGCGCCAGCAGCTTGATTAGCGGGAGGAAGGCAGATACGCAGTATTTT; CDR3 protein: CASSLISGRKADTQYF; J gene: TRBJ2-3; clone size: NA; D gene: TRBD2; V gene: TRBV5-1
CDR3 DNA: TGTGCCAGCAGCCGAAACAGACAGGGGACGAATTCACCCCTCCACTTT; CDR3 protein: CASSRNRQGTNSPLHF; J gene: TRBJ1-6; clone size: few; D gene: TRBD1; V gene: TRBV11-2
CDR3 DNA: TGTGCCAGCAGCTTAAAGCGTGCGGGGTTGATCAATGAGCAGTTCTTC; CDR3 protein: CASSLKRAGLINEQFF; J gene: TRBJ2-1; clone size: NA; D gene: NA; V gene: TRBV7-8
CDR3 DNA: TGTGCCAGCAGCTTAAAGGTCGCGGGTCGGACTGAAGCTTTCTTT; CDR3 protein: CASSLKVAGRTEAFF; J gene: TRBJ1-1; clone size: NA; D gene: NA; V gene: TRBV7-9
CDR3 DNA: TGTGCCAGCCACGGGGGGTGGGGGTCACCCCTCCACTTT; CDR3 protein: CASHGGWGSPLHF; J gene: TRBJ1-6; clone size: NA; D gene: NA; V gene: TRBV28
CDR3 DNA: TGTGCCAGCAGCCCGGGAGGGACAGGGCCTAGCTCCTATAATTCACCCCTCCACTTT; CDR3 protein: CASSPGGTGPSSYNSPLHF; J gene: TRBJ1-6; clone size: NA; D gene: TRBD1; V gene: TRBV5-5
CDR3 DNA: TGTGCCAGCAGCTTGGGGGGGCTTAGCTATGGCTACACCTTC; CDR3 protein: CASSLGGLSYGYTF; J gene: TRBJ1-2; clone size: NA; D gene: NA; V gene: TRBV5-5
CDR3 DNA: TGCGCCAGCAAGGCGGGAGGGGCGGGTGAGCAGTTCTTC; CDR3 protein: CASKAGGAGEQFF; J gene: TRBJ2-1; clone size: NA; D gene: TRBD2; V gene: TRBV5-1
CDR3 DNA: TGTGCCAGCAGAAGGAGCGGCACTGAAGCTTTCTTT; CDR3 protein: CASRRSGTEAFF; J gene: TRBJ1-1; clone size: NA; D gene: NA; V gene: TRBV6-5
CDR3 DNA: TGCGCCAGCAGCTTGGGGACAGGTTATAACAATCAGCCCCAGCATTTT; CDR3 protein: CASSLGTGYNNQPQHF; J gene: TRBJ1-5; clone size: NA; D gene: TRBD1; V gene: TRBV5-1
CDR3 DNA: TGTGCCAGCAGCCTAGAGATGGGGGCCCGGGAGACCCAGTACTTC; CDR3 protein: CASSLEMGARETQYF; J gene: TRBJ2-5; clone size: NA; D gene: NA; V gene: TRBV11-2
CDR3 DNA: TGTGCCAGCTCACAGGGGTTCTCCTACGAGCAGTACTTC; CDR3 protein: CASSQGFSYEQYF; J gene: TRBJ2-7; clone size: NA; D gene: NA; V gene: TRBV18
CDR3 DNA: TGTGCCAGCACCCCCGTGGGGCTGCCTGGGGGCTACACCTTC; CDR3 protein: CASTPVGLPGGYTF; J gene: TRBJ1-2; clone size: NA; D gene: NA; V gene: TRBV6-2/TRBV6-3
CDR3 DNA: TGTGCCAGCAGCCCGTACCGGAGGGGCGCTAATCAGCCCCAGCATTTT; CDR3 protein: CASSPYRRGANQPQHF; J gene: TRBJ1-5; clone size: NA; D gene: NA; V gene: TRBV5-6
CDR3 DNA: TGTGCCAGCAGACCACCGGGAGCCTATACGCAGTATTTT; CDR3 protein: CASRPPGAYTQYF; J gene: TRBJ2-3; clone size: NA; D gene: NA; V gene: TRBV6-5
CDR3 DNA: TGTGCCAGCAGCCTAATAGCGGGGAGCTCCTACAATGAGCAGTTCTTC; CDR3 protein: CASSLIAGSSYNEQFF; J gene: TRBJ2-1; clone size: NA; D gene: TRBD2; V gene: TRBV5-6
CDR3 DNA: TGCGCCAGCGGACAGGGTCAGGCTTCACCCCTCCACTTT; CDR3 protein: CASGQGQASPLHF; J gene: TRBJ1-6; clone size: few; D gene: TRBD1; V gene: TRBV5-1
CDR3 DNA: TGTGCCAGTAGTATAAGTAGGCGACACGGGAACTCACCCCTCCACTTT; CDR3 protein: CASSISRRHGNSPLHF; J gene: TRBJ1-6; clone size: NA; D gene: NA; V gene: TRBV19
CDR3 DNA: TGTGCCAGCATTTCCGGGGGCTCCTACAATGAGCAGTTCTTC; CDR3 protein: CASISGGSYNEQFF; J gene: TRBJ2-1; clone size: NA; D gene: NA; V gene: TRBV7-9
CDR3 DNA: TGCGCCAGCAGCTTTAGCGGGAGAGGGAATGAGCAGTTCTTC; CDR3 protein: CASSFSGRGNEQFF; J gene: TRBJ2-1; clone size: NA; D gene: TRBD2; V gene: TRBV5-1
CDR3 DNA: TGTGCCATCGGGCACTCCTACGAGCAGTACTTC; CDR3 protein: CAIGHSYEQYF; J gene: TRBJ2-7; clone size: NA; D gene: NA; V gene: TRBV10-3
CDR3 DNA: TGTGCCAGCAGTCAACAAAGGACAAGCCAGACGGTACAAGAGACCCAGTACTTC; CDR3 protein: CASSQQRTSQTVQETQYF; J gene: TRBJ2-5; clone size: NA; D gene: NA; V gene: TRBV27
CDR3 DNA: TGTGCCAGCAGTTTTGCTACGAACACTGAAGCTTTCTTT; CDR3 protein: CASSFATNTEAFF; J gene: TRBJ1-1; clone size: NA; D gene: NA; V gene: TRBV12-3/TRBV12-4
CDR3 DNA: TGTGCCAGCCGTAATAGCAATCAGCCCCAGCATTTT; CDR3 protein: CASRNSNQPQHF; J gene: TRBJ1-5; clone size: NA; D gene: NA; V gene: TRBV21-1
CDR3 DNA: TGTGCCAGCAGCCGAGGGATTGCGGACACTGAAGCTTTCTTT; CDR3 protein: CASSRGIADTEAFF; J gene: TRBJ1-1; clone size: NA; D gene: NA; V gene: TRBV7-9
CDR3 DNA: TGTGCCAGCGCGATACAGGGCCCTGGAAACACCATATATTTT; CDR3 protein: CASAIQGPGNTIYF; J gene: TRBJ1-3; clone size: NA; D gene: NA; V gene: TRBV28
CDR3 DNA: TGTGCCAGCAGCAAAAGAGTGGAGGAAGGGCCCTCGGATGAGCAGTACTTC; CDR3 protein: CASSKRVEEGPSDEQYF; J gene: TRBJ2-7; clone size: NA; D gene: NA; V gene: TRBV21-1
CDR3 DNA: TGTGCCAGTAGTATCATGCGCGGTGAAAAACTGTTTTTT; CDR3 protein: CASSIMRGEKLFF; J gene: TRBJ1-4; clone size: once; D gene: NA; V gene: TRBV19
CDR3 DNA: TGTGCCAGCAGACGAGGGGCGGGACAGGGACGGGATTCACCCCTCCACTTT; CDR3 protein: CASRRGAGQGRDSPLHF; J gene: TRBJ1-6; clone size: NA; D gene: TRBD1; V gene: TRBV3-1/TRBV3-2
CDR3 DNA: TGCGCCAGCAGCGAGCAGACTACTTACGAGCAGTACTTC; CDR3 protein: CASSEQTTYEQYF; J gene: TRBJ2-7; clone size: NA; D gene: NA; V gene: TRBV5-1
CDR3 DNA: TGTGCCAGCAGTGAAGCGATCAGCAGGGGTACTGAAGCTTTCTTT; CDR3 protein: CASSEAISRGTEAFF; J gene: TRBJ1-1; clone size: once; D gene: NA; V gene: TRBV2
CDR3 DNA: TGTGCCAGTCACACCTCCGGACAGGGAGCCCAGCCCCAGCATTTT; CDR3 protein: CASHTSGQGAQPQHF; J gene: TRBJ1-5; clone size: NA; D gene: TRBD1; V gene: TRBV19
CDR3 DNA: TGTGCCAGCGGAGACAGTTCCTCCTACGAGCAGTACTTC; CDR3 protein: CASGDSSSYEQYF; J gene: TRBJ2-7; clone size: NA; D gene: NA; V gene: TRBV2
CDR3 DNA: TGTGCCAGCAGCTTCTTGTCGGGATTCGGATACTCCTACAATGAGCAGTTCTTC; CDR3 protein: CASSFLSGFGYSYNEQFF; J gene: TRBJ2-1; clone size: NA; D gene: NA; V gene: TRBV7-9
CDR3 DNA: TGCGCCAGCAGCTTGGGGACAGGGGCCAAATTGAACACTGAAGCTTTCTTT; CDR3 protein: CASSLGTGAKLNTEAFF; J gene: TRBJ1-1; clone size: NA; D gene: TRBD1; V gene: TRBV5-1